The entry that follows covers one TCR beta chain sequence. Its specificity is unknown. This entry comes from a study of Ad26.COV2.S vaccination and SARS-CoV-2 variants. Whole-study context: Donor was in the COV1001 Ad26.COV2.S trial arm. By the intramuscular route, Ad26.COV2.S was given once, or twice 56 days apart.

Germline V gene lookup returns CDR1 LGHNA and CDR2 YNFKEQ. V shed 7 bases and J 8 bases; nucleotides not matched to a gene: 5. The CDR3 runs 13 residues. Here immunoSEQ multiplex PCR was the method, and the copy in TCRdb shows in-frame clones only, minus some. The sample records around 450,000 clones, 90% being singletons. Study-wide points: TCR breadth and depth analyses may have underestimated total T cell responses.

Treatment described: about 20 received Ad26.COV2.S at low or high dose, single or two shots; about 5 received placebo; per-sample allocation not given. On day 63 after the first injection, vaccine and placebo recipients gave samples. The material sequenced was peripheral blood, taken in a trial of Ad26.COV2.S vaccine versus placebo. This sequence was found in a person aged 18-60 years who received the Ad26.COV2.S COVID-19 vaccine or a placebo. The rearrangement links TRBV4-2 to TRBJ2-1, with 10 bases fitting TRBD2. The CDR3 sequence is CASNPAGGYEQFF. In DNA form, the CDR3 reads TGTGCCAGCAATCCAGCGGGGGGGTATGAGCAGTTCTTC.